These 9 T cell receptor beta chains share one sample of origin, sequenced in a study of cytomegalovirus exposure and HLA in healthy donors. The PCR contained 60 Vbeta and 13 Jbeta primers. Clones were read by immunoSEQ multiplex PCR, and TCRdb kept only the in-frame ones, dropping some. This sample has 85,000 to 130,000 clones, with 70% to 85% found just once. Sequencing was done on a sample of PBMCs. Receptor source: a man aged 55 to 70 in good health and CMV-seronegative.

The CDR3 nucleotides are TGTGCCAGCAGCTCAAAACAGGGAGTTGTGCAGTACTTC. This translates into CASSSKQGVVQYF. The rearrangement uses TRBV9 and TRBJ2-7, with a weak D call TRBD1 (6 bases). Between the trimmed V and J ends, which lost 4 bases and 9 bases, there was a span of 17 bases. This CDR3 contains 13 residues. CDR1 is SGDLS and CDR2 is YYNGEE in the germline V gene.

This CDR3 reads CASSPPPGTGVGYEQYV. The CDR3 DNA reads as TGTGCCAGCAGTCCTCCCCCCGGGACAGGGGTTGGCTACGAGCAGTACGTC. The chain is built from TRBV6-4 and TRBJ2-7; the match to TRBD1 covers 10 bases. The J segment lost 3 bases and the V segment lost 5 bases, leaving 13 bases of the junction unmatched. This CDR3 region has 17 residues. CDR1 and CDR2 from the germline V gene are MRHNA and SNTAGT.

The chain joins TRBV30 to TRBJ1-5; D remains ambiguous. The length of the CDR3 is 15 residues. The V gene's germline CDR1 is GTSNPN and CDR2 SVGIG (reference sequence). V lost 2 bases and J lost 4, with 15 bases in between. CDR3 sequence: CAWSTLSRGNQPQHF. DNA of the CDR3: TGTGCCTGGAGTACCCTCTCCCGGGGAAATCAGCCCCAGCATTTT.

This clone was recorded once. The chain joins TRBV7-2 to TRBJ1-4; a possible D gene is TRBD1 (5 bases). This CDR3 comprises 13 residues. The germline V gene has CDR1 SGHTA and CDR2 FQGNSA. Trimming removed 8 bases at V and 5 bases at J, with 12 bases between. CDR3 in amino acids: CASSGEPNEKLFF. The DNA of the CDR3 is TGTGCCAGCTCGGGGGAGCCAAATGAAAAACTGTTTTTT.

V gene TRBV7-9 combines with J gene TRBJ1-2; D gene ambiguous. CDR3 length: 16 amino acids. V was pared by 4 bases and J by 4 bases, with 19 bases between. CDR1 SEHNR and CDR2 FQNEAQ come from the germline V gene (reference sequence). The DNA for the CDR3 is TGTGCCAGCAGCTCCCCGGGAGGGCGTTTGGGCTATGGCTACACCTTC. Encoded protein: CASSSPGGRLGYGYTF.

The chain has TRBV11-3 and TRBJ1-5; perhaps TRBD1 as D (6 bases). Trimming removed 0 bases at V and 0 bases at J, with 12 bases between. The germline V gene encodes CDR1 SGHNT and CDR2 YENEEA. There are 17 residues in the CDR3. The CDR3 is CASSLDLGQNSNQPQHF. CDR3 DNA sequence: TGTGCCAGCAGCTTAGATCTTGGACAGAATAGCAATCAGCCCCAGCATTTT.

The rearrangement joins TRBV18 to TRBJ2-7; TRBD1 matches at 8 bases. V lost 2 bases to trimming and J lost 4 bases; unmatched junction nucleotides: 4. The CDR3 extends over 14 amino acids. Germline V gene sequence: CDR1 KGHSH, CDR2 LQKENI. The chain's CDR3 is CASSPDRGLYEQYV. The CDR3 coding sequence is TGTGCCAGCTCACCAGACAGGGGCCTATACGAGCAGTACGTC.

This clone was observed once. J is TRBJ2-2 and V is TRBV7-9, with TRBD2 matching over 8 bases. Germline-derived CDR1 and CDR2 are SEHNR and FQNEAQ (reference sequence). This CDR3 spans 14 amino acids. V was pared by 7 bases and J by 4 bases, with 5 bases of the junction left unmatched. DNA for the CDR3: TGTGCCAGCACCTCGGGGGGGGTCACCGGGGAGCTGTTTTTT. It is translated as CASTSGGVTGELFF.

The table lists this clone with a count of one. The chain is built from TRBV5-1 and TRBJ1-2, with 8 bases aligning to TRBD1. The CDR3 sequence is 13 residues long. J lost 6 bases, V lost 0 bases, and 1 base had no gene match. In germline, CDR1 is SGHRS, CDR2 YFSETQ. The CDR3 coding sequence is TGCGCCAGCAGCTTGGACAGGGGGGATGGCTACACCTTC. This translates into CASSLDRGDGYTF.